These T cell receptor beta chains were read from a single sample in a study of blood T cell repertoires in COVID-19. The data were produced by immunoSEQ multiplex PCR, yet TCRdb's version contains in-frame clones alone and is incomplete. This table holds roughly 430,000 clones, approximately 88% found once. Sequencing was performed on PBMCs or T cells enriched from blood (not recorded which). These receptors were taken from a woman between 40 and 55 years old with acute COVID-19. CDR3s include the opening cysteine and the closing phenylalanine or tryptophan. The order of the fields is CDR3 protein, CDR3 DNA, J gene, D gene, V gene, clone size. The D gene is left open where the match is weak. The size of a clone is reported for some rows only, either as once, few or many, or as a class for expanded clones.

cdr3_aa: CASTIRGRTNEKLFF
cdr3_nt: TGTGCCAGCACCATCCGGGGGAGGACTAATGAAAAACTGTTTTTT
j_call: TRBJ1-4
d_call: NA
v_call: TRBV5-4
clone_size: NA

cdr3_aa: CASSLSGGPQNEQFF
cdr3_nt: TGTGCCAGCAGCCTTAGCGGGGGCCCTCAGAATGAGCAGTTCTTC
j_call: TRBJ2-1
d_call: TRBD2
v_call: TRBV7-2
clone_size: NA

cdr3_aa: CAISGGAVSYEQYF
cdr3_nt: TGTGCCATCTCTGGAGGCGCGGTGTCCTACGAGCAGTACTTC
j_call: TRBJ2-7
d_call: NA
v_call: TRBV10-3
clone_size: NA

cdr3_aa: CATSGDLDGYTF
cdr3_nt: TGTGCCACCAGCGGGGATCTCGATGGCTACACCTTC
j_call: TRBJ1-2
d_call: NA
v_call: TRBV24-1
clone_size: NA

cdr3_aa: CAISESSRPVDEQYF
cdr3_nt: TGTGCCATCAGTGAGTCATCGCGGCCAGTCGACGAGCAGTACTTC
j_call: TRBJ2-7
d_call: NA
v_call: TRBV10-3
clone_size: NA

cdr3_aa: CASSLPHRGQLGANVLTF
cdr3_nt: TGTGCCAGCAGCTTACCCCACAGGGGGCAGCTTGGGGCCAACGTCCTGACTTTC
j_call: TRBJ2-6
d_call: TRBD1
v_call: TRBV7-2
clone_size: NA

cdr3_aa: CASSQGQRSNQPQHF
cdr3_nt: TGTGCCAGCAGCCAAGGTCAACGGAGTAATCAGCCCCAGCATTTT
j_call: TRBJ1-5
d_call: NA
v_call: TRBV5-6
clone_size: NA

cdr3_aa: CASRPGQVNTEAFF
cdr3_nt: TGTGCCAGTAGACCGGGACAGGTGAACACTGAAGCTTTCTTT
j_call: TRBJ1-1
d_call: TRBD1
v_call: TRBV19
clone_size: once

cdr3_aa: CASSQSGNYEQYF
cdr3_nt: TGTGCCAGCAGCCAAAGCGGGAACTACGAGCAGTACTTC
j_call: TRBJ2-7
d_call: TRBD2
v_call: TRBV7-9
clone_size: NA

cdr3_aa: CSVVRAGGLNEQFF
cdr3_nt: TGCAGCGTTGTAAGAGCGGGGGGGCTAAATGAGCAGTTCTTC
j_call: TRBJ2-1
d_call: TRBD2
v_call: TRBV29-1
clone_size: NA

cdr3_aa: CASSSRGVSGNTIYF
cdr3_nt: TGTGCCAGCAGCTCCCGGGGGGTCTCTGGAAACACCATATATTTT
j_call: TRBJ1-3
d_call: NA
v_call: TRBV3-1/TRBV3-2
clone_size: NA

cdr3_aa: CASTNSLQGPNEKLFF
cdr3_nt: TGCGCCAGCACCAACTCTTTACAGGGGCCTAATGAAAAACTGTTTTTT
j_call: TRBJ1-4
d_call: TRBD1
v_call: TRBV23-1
clone_size: NA

cdr3_aa: CASSGGQGLGQETQYF
cdr3_nt: TGCGCCAGCAGCGGGGGACAGGGTCTCGGCCAAGAGACCCAGTACTTC
j_call: TRBJ2-5
d_call: TRBD1
v_call: TRBV5-1
clone_size: NA

cdr3_aa: CASTPPGVGRQYFF
cdr3_nt: TGTGCCAGCACCCCCCCCGGGGTTGGTCGGCAATATTTCTTT
j_call: TRBJ1-1
d_call: NA
v_call: TRBV6-5
clone_size: NA

cdr3_aa: CASSQGQGRGTEAFF
cdr3_nt: TGCGCCAGCAGTCAAGGACAGGGCCGTGGGACTGAAGCTTTCTTT
j_call: TRBJ1-1
d_call: TRBD1
v_call: TRBV5-1
clone_size: NA

cdr3_aa: CASSQDLRGQNYGYTF
cdr3_nt: TGTGCCAGCAGCCAAGATCTGAGGGGACAGAACTATGGCTACACCTTC
j_call: TRBJ1-2
d_call: TRBD1
v_call: TRBV4-2
clone_size: once

cdr3_aa: CASSSTGFTQYF
cdr3_nt: TGTGCCAGCAGCTCGACAGGGTTTACGCAGTATTTT
j_call: TRBJ2-3
d_call: TRBD1
v_call: TRBV12-3/TRBV12-4
clone_size: NA

cdr3_aa: CAWSLRALGYTF
cdr3_nt: TGTGCCTGGAGCCTAAGAGCCCTTGGCTACACCTTC
j_call: TRBJ1-2
d_call: NA
v_call: TRBV30
clone_size: NA

cdr3_aa: CASSYGLLGGDSNEQFF
cdr3_nt: TGTGCCAGCAGCTACGGACTCCTAGGAGGGGACTCCAATGAGCAGTTCTTC
j_call: TRBJ2-1
d_call: NA
v_call: TRBV13
clone_size: NA

cdr3_aa: CASSSGSPEAFF
cdr3_nt: TGTGCCAGCAGCTCCGGGAGCCCTGAAGCTTTCTTT
j_call: TRBJ1-1
d_call: NA
v_call: TRBV5-4
clone_size: NA

cdr3_aa: CASSLIRGHTGELFF
cdr3_nt: TGTGCCAGCAGCTTAATCCGGGGTCACACCGGGGAGCTGTTTTTT
j_call: TRBJ2-2
d_call: NA
v_call: TRBV11-2
clone_size: NA

cdr3_aa: CAISDKSYGYTF
cdr3_nt: TGTGCCATCAGTGACAAATCCTATGGCTACACCTTC
j_call: TRBJ1-2
d_call: NA
v_call: TRBV10-3
clone_size: NA

cdr3_aa: CASSPFGGLASYEQYF
cdr3_nt: TGTGCCAGCAGCCCCTTCGGCGGACTAGCTTCCTACGAGCAGTACTTC
j_call: TRBJ2-7
d_call: TRBD2
v_call: TRBV7-8
clone_size: once

cdr3_aa: CASSQGGATGFYRDYGYTF
cdr3_nt: TGTGCCAGCAGCCAAGGAGGGGCCACAGGGTTTTATAGGGACTATGGCTACACCTTC
j_call: TRBJ1-2
d_call: NA
v_call: TRBV3-1/TRBV3-2
clone_size: NA

cdr3_aa: CASSLSNRDEQYF
cdr3_nt: TGTGCCAGCAGCTTGTCAAACCGAGACGAGCAGTACTTC
j_call: TRBJ2-7
d_call: NA
v_call: TRBV5-4
clone_size: NA

cdr3_aa: CASSGTGTGVPGELFF
cdr3_nt: TGTGCCAGCAGTGGAACCGGGACAGGGGTCCCCGGGGAGCTGTTTTTT
j_call: TRBJ2-2
d_call: TRBD1
v_call: TRBV6-1
clone_size: once

cdr3_aa: CASTTSGGAGDTQYF
cdr3_nt: TGTGCCAGCACGACTAGCGGGGGGGCCGGGGATACGCAGTATTTT
j_call: TRBJ2-3
d_call: TRBD2
v_call: TRBV11-2
clone_size: NA

cdr3_aa: CASSYSPRGANEKLFF
cdr3_nt: TGTGCCAGCAGTTACTCGCCCCGCGGTGCTAATGAAAAACTGTTTTTT
j_call: TRBJ1-4
d_call: NA
v_call: TRBV6-5
clone_size: NA

cdr3_aa: CASNNTMEDTEAFF
cdr3_nt: TGTGCCAGCAATAATACTATGGAGGACACTGAAGCTTTCTTT
j_call: TRBJ1-1
d_call: NA
v_call: TRBV5-7
clone_size: NA